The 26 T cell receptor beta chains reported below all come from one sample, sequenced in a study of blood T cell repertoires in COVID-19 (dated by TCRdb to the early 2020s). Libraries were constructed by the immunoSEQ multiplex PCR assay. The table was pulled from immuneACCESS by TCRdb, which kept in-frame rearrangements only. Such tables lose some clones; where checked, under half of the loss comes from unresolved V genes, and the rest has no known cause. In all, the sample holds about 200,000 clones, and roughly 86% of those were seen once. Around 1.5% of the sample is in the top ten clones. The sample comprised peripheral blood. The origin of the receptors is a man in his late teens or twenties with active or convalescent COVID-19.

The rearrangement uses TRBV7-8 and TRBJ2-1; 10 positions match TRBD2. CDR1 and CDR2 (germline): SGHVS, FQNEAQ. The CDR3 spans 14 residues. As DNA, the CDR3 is TGTGGCACGGCTAGCGGGAGCTCCTACAATGAGCAGTTCTTC. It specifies CGTASGSSYNEQFF.

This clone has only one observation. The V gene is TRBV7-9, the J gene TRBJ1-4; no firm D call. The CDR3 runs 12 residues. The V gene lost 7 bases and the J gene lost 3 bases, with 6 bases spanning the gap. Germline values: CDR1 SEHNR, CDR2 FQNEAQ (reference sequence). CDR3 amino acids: CASTLSNEKLFF. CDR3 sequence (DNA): TGTGCCAGCACCCTCTCTAATGAAAAACTGTTTTTT.

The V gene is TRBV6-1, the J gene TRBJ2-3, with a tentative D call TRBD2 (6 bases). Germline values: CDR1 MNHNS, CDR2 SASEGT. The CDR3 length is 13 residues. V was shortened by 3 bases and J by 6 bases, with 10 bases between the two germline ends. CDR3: CASSETLADTQYF. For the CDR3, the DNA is TGTGCCAGCAGTGAGACCCTAGCGGATACGCAGTATTTT.

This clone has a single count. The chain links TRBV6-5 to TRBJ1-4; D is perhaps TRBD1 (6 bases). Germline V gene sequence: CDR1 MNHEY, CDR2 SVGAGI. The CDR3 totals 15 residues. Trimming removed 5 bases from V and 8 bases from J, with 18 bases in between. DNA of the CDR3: TGTGCCAGCAGTAAGAGAGGGGGGGTAGGCGAAAAACTGTTTTTT. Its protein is CASSKRGGVGEKLFF.

As DNA, the CDR3 is TGTGCCAGCAGCCGTCCAGGGGGCGCAAGGAATGAGCAGTTCTTC. It yields the protein CASSRPGGARNEQFF. The rearrangement links TRBV7-9 to TRBJ2-1; the match to TRBD1 covers 8 bases. Germline CDR1 SEHNR, CDR2 FQNEAQ (reference sequence). V was clipped by 5 bases and J by 7 bases; unmatched bases: 10. The CDR3 loop spans 15 amino acids.

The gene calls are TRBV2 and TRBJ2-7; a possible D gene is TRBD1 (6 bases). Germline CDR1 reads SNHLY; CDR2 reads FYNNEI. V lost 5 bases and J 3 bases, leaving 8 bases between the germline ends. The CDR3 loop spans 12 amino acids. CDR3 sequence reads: CASSLDSYEQYF. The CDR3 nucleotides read TGTGCCAGCAGTTTGGACAGCTACGAGCAGTACTTC.

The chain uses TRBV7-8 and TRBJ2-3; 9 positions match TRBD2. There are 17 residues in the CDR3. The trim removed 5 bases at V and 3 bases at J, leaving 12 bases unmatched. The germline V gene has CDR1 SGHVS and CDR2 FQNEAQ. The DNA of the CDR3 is TGTGCCAGCAGCCCACAGAATAGCGGGAGAGGTACAGATACGCAGTATTTT. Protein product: CASSPQNSGRGTDTQYF. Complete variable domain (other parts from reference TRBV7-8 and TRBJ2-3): GAGVSQSPRYKVAKRGQDVALRCDPISGHVSLFWYQQALGQGPEFLTYFQNEAQLDKSGLPSDRFFAERPEGSVSTLKIQRTQQEDSAVYLCASSPQNSGRGTDTQYFGPGTRLTVL.

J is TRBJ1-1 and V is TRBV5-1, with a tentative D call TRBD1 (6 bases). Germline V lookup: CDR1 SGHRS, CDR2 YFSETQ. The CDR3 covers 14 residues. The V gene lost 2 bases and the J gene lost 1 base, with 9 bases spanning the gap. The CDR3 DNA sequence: TGCGCCAGCAGCTTTACGACAGGGAACACTGAAGCTTTCTTT. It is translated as CASSFTTGNTEAFF.

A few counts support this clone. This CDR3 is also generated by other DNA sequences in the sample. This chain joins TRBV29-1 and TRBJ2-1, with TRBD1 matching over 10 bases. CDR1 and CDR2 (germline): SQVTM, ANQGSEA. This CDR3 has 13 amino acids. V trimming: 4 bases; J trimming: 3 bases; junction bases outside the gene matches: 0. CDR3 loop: CSVGTGGYNEQFF. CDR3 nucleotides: TGCAGCGTTGGGACAGGGGGCTACAATGAGCAGTTCTTC.

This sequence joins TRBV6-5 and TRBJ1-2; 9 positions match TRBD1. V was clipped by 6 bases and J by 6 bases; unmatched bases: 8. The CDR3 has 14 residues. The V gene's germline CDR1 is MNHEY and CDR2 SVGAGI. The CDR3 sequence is CASSRTGGANGYTF. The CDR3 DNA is TGTGCCAGCAGCAGAACAGGGGGCGCGAATGGCTACACCTTC.

CDR3 DNA: TGTGCCAGCAGCAGGGGCGGGAGGTCCTACAATGAGCAGTTCTTC. Its translation is CASSRGGRSYNEQFF. The V gene is TRBV5-8, the J gene TRBJ2-1, with 8 bases identical to TRBD2. The V segment lost 4 bases and the J segment 1 base; nucleotides outside the gene matches: 4. This CDR3 has 15 amino acids. Germline V CDR1 and CDR2: SGHTS, YDEGEE. Using reference TRBV5-8 and TRBJ2-1 for the parts outside the CDR3, the full variable domain is EAGVTQSPTHLIKTRGQQATLRCSPISGHTSVYWYQQALGLGLQFLLWYDEGEERNRGNFPPRFSGRQFPNYSSELNVNALELEDSALYLCASSRGGRSYNEQFFGPGTRLTVL.

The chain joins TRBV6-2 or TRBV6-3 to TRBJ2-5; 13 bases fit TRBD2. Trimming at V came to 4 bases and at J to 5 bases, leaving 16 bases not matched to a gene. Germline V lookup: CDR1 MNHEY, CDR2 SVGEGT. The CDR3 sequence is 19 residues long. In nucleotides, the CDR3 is TGTGCCAGCAGTTCAAACAGGGGGAGACTAGCGGGAGGCGTGGAGACCCAGTACTTC. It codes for CASSSNRGRLAGGVETQYF.

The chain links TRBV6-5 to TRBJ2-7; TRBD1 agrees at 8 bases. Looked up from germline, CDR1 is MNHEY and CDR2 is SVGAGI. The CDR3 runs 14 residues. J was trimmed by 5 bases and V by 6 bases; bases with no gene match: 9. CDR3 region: CASRLDRVPDEQYF. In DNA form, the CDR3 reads TGTGCCAGCAGACTGGACAGGGTTCCCGACGAGCAGTACTTC.

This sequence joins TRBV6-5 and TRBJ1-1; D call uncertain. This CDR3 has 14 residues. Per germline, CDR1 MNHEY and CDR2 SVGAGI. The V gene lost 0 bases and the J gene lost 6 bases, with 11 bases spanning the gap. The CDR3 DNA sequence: TGTGCCAGCAGTTACTCGTTAATGAGCCCTGAAGCTTTCTTT. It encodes CASSYSLMSPEAFF.

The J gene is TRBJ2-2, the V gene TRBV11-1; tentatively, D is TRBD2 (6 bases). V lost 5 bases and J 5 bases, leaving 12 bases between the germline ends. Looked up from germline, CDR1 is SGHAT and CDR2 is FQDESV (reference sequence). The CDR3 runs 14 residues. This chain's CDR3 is CASSPGRGTGELFF. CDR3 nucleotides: TGTGCCAGCAGCCCCGGCCGGGGGACCGGGGAGCTGTTTTTT.

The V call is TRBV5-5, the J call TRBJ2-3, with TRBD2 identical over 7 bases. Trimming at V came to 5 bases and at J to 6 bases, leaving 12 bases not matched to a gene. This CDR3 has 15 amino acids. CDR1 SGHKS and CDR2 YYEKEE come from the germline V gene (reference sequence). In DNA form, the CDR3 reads TGTGCCAGCAGACGACATACTAGCGTCCGGGATACGCAGTATTTT. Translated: CASRRHTSVRDTQYF. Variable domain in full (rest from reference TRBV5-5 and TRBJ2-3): DAGVTQSPTHLIKTRGQQVTLRCSPISGHKSVSWYQQVLGQGPQFIFQYYEKEERGRGNFPDRFSARQFPNYSSELNVNALLLGDSALYLCASRRHTSVRDTQYFGPGTRLTVL.

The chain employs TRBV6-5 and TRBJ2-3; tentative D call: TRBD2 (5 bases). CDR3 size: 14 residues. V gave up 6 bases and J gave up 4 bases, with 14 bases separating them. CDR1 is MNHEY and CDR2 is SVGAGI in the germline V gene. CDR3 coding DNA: TGTGCCAGCAGGAAAGACGGGGTACCAGATACGCAGTATTTT. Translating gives CASRKDGVPDTQYF.

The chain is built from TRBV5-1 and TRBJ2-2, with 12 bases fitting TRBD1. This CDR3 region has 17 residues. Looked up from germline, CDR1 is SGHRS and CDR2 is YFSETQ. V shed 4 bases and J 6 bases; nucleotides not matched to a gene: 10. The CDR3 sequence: CASSVPPGQGAAGELFF. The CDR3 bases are TGCGCCAGCAGCGTACCGCCGGGACAGGGGGCCGCCGGGGAGCTGTTTTTT.

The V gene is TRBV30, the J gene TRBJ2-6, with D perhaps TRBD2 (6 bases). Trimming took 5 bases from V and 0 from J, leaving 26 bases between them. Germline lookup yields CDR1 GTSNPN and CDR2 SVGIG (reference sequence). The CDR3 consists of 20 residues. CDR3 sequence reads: CAWGPYPGSYLNSGANVLTF. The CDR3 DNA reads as TGTGCCTGGGGCCCTTATCCCGGGAGTTACCTTAACTCTGGGGCCAACGTCCTGACTTTC.

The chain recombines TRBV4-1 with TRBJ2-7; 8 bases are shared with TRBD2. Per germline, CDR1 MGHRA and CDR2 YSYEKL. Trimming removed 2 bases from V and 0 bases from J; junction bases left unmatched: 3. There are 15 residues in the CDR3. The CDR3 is CASSQQLAASYEQYF. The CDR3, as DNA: TGCGCCAGCAGCCAACAACTAGCGGCCTCCTACGAGCAGTACTTC.

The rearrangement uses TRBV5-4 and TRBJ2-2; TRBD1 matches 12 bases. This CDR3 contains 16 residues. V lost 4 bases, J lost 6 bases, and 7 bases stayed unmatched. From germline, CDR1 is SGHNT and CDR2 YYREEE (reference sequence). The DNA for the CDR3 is TGTGCCAGCAGCCCGGCGGGACAGGGGGCCTCCGGGGAGCTGTTTTTT. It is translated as CASSPAGQGASGELFF.

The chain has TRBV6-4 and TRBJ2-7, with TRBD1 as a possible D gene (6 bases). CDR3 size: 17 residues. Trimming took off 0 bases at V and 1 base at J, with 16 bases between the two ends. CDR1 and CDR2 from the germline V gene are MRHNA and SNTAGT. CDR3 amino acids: CASSDSPRDKNSYEQYF. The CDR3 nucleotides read TGTGCCAGCAGTGACTCCCCCCGGGACAAGAATTCCTACGAGCAGTACTTC.

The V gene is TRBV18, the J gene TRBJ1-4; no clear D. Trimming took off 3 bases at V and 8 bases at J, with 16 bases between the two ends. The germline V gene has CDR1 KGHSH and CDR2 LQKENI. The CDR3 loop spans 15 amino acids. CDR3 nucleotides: TGTGCCAGCTCACCTATGGCAGGAACGTGGGAAAAACTGTTTTTT. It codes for CASSPMAGTWEKLFF.

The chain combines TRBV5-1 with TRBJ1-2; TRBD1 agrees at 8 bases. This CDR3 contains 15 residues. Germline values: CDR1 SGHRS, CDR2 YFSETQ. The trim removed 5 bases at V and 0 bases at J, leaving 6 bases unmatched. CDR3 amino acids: CASRMDRATNYGYTF. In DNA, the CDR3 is TGCGCCAGCAGAATGGACAGGGCTACTAACTATGGCTACACCTTC.

CDR3 sequence: CASSAGQDGSTIYF. The CDR3, as DNA: TGTGCCAGCAGTGCCGGACAGGACGGTTCCACCATATATTTT. The V gene is TRBV6-6, the J gene TRBJ1-3, with 7 nucleotides matching TRBD1. CDR3 length: 14 residues. J lost 9 bases, V lost 5 bases, and 10 bases had no gene match. Per the germline V gene, CDR1 is MNHNY and CDR2 is SVGAGI (reference sequence).

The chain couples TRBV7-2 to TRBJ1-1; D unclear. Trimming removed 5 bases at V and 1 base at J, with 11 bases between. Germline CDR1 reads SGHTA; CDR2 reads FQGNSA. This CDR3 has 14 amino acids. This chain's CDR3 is CASSKPTGNTEAFF. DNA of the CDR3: TGTGCCAGCAGCAAACCGACGGGGAACACTGAAGCTTTCTTT.